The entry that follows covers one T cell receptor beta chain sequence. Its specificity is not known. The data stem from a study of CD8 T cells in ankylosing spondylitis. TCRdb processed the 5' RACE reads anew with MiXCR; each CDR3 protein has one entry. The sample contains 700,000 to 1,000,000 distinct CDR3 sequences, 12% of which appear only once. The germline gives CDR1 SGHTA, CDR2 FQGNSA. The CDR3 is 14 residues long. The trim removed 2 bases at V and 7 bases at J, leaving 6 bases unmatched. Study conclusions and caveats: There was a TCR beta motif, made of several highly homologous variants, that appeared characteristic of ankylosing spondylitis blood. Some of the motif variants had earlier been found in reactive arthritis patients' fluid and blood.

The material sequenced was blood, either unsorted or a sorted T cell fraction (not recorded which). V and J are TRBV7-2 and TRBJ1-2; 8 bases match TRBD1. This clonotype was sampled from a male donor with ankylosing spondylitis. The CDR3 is CASSLFGQGVGYTF. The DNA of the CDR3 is TGTGCCAGCAGCTTATTCGGACAGGGCGTTGGCTACACCTTC.